These 3 T cell receptor beta chains share one sample of origin, sequenced in a study of T cells in Graves' hyperthyroidism and ophthalmopathy. TCR beta CDR3 region amplification was performed from RNA transcripts. First-round RT-PCR targeting the TCR CDR3 was performed with the HTBI primer set. TCRdb independently ran MiXCR on the multiplex PCR reads; one entry per CDR3 protein. This table holds around 300,000 distinct CDR3 sequences, more than 11% found once. Input material: blood. The receptors shown here come from a woman aged 25 to 39 with Graves' hyperthyroidism.

This clonotype was counted between two and nine times. The rearrangement joins TRBV20-1 to TRBJ1-6; no definite D call. The CDR3 runs to 15 residues. Germline CDR1 and CDR2: DFQATT and SNEGSKA (reference sequence). Trimming cost V 1 base and J 5 bases, with 12 bases left between them. The CDR3 DNA sequence: TGCAGTGCTAGAGGTTCTGGCAGGAATAATTCACCCCTCCACTTT. Its translation is CSARGSGRNNSPLHF.

This sequence joins TRBV10-3 and TRBJ2-1; possible D gene TRBD1, 5 bases. The germline V gene encodes CDR1 ENHRY and CDR2 SYGVKD. Trimming pared 6 bases from V and 0 bases from J, leaving 12 bases between. There are 15 residues in the CDR3. Written as DNA, the CDR3 is TGTGCCATCAGGCCAGGGCCGGACTCCTACAATGAGCAGTTCTTC. Translating gives CAIRPGPDSYNEQFF.

This clonotype was counted ten times or more. V and J are TRBV19 and TRBJ2-1, with 7 positions matching TRBD1. The CDR3 has 15 amino acids. The V and J ends lost 2 bases and 5 bases, in that order; junction bases with no gene match: 6. Looked up from germline, CDR1 is LNHDA and CDR2 is SQIVND (reference sequence). The CDR3 reads CASSITGVVHNEQFF. In DNA, the CDR3 is TGTGCCAGTAGTATAACAGGGGTAGTGCACAATGAGCAGTTCTTC.